This T cell receptor beta chain was captured by sequencing in a study of cytomegalovirus exposure and HLA in healthy donors. Primers: 60 Vbeta forward and 13 Jbeta reverse. TCRdb keeps only in-frame clones here, not all; method: immunoSEQ multiplex PCR. This sample lists more than 130,000 clones; its ten largest clones have roughly 2.6%. This CDR3 is 15 amino acids long. V was clipped by 3 bases and J by 5 bases; unmatched bases: 9. Germline CDR1 reads SGDLS; CDR2 reads YYNGEE. The receptor comes from a man aged 35 to 55 in good health and CMV-seronegative. The chain is built from TRBV9 and TRBJ2-3, with 7 bases that match TRBD2. The material sequenced was PBMCs. This CDR3 is CASSASLPGGDTQYF. CDR3 bases: TGTGCCAGCAGCGCCTCCCTCCCGGGAGGAGATACGCAGTATTTT.